This passage covers 19 T cell receptor beta chains from one sample sequenced in a study of blood T cell repertoires in COVID-19. TCRdb's copy holds only in-frame clones and misses some; the assay was immunoSEQ multiplex PCR. Among about 130,000 clones, 75% to 90% were seen once, and the ten largest hold around 2.9%. Sample: peripheral blood. These receptors were collected from a man aged 60 to 69 with active or convalescent COVID-19.

The rearrangement links TRBV5-4 to TRBJ1-2; TRBD1 agrees at 8 bases. CDR1 is SGHNT, CDR2 YYREEE, per germline (reference sequence). The CDR3 sequence is 13 residues long. V was clipped by 10 bases and J by 4 bases; unmatched bases: 9. The CDR3 loop reads CAGGKDRGYGYTF. Here the CDR3 DNA reads TGTGCCGGGGGGAAAGACAGGGGCTATGGCTACACCTTC.

The chain couples TRBV4-1 to TRBJ2-1; 10 positions agree with TRBD1. Germline values: CDR1 MGHRA, CDR2 YSYEKL. V shed 3 bases and J 5 bases; nucleotides not matched to a gene: 10. The CDR3 spans 17 residues. This CDR3 reads CASSQGQGSYGNNEQFF. DNA for the CDR3: TGCGCCAGCAGCCAGGGACAGGGGTCCTATGGGAACAATGAGCAGTTCTTC.

CDR3 nucleotide sequence: TGTGCCAGCAGTGATGCGGGGAATAGCAATCAGCCCCAGCATTTT. This translates into CASSDAGNSNQPQHF. This sequence joins TRBV6-1 and TRBJ1-5; D is undetermined. Germline loops: CDR1 MNHNS, CDR2 SASEGT. Trimming cost V 3 bases and J 0 bases, with 9 bases left between them. The length of the CDR3 is 15 residues.

This chain connects TRBV6-1 to TRBJ1-5, with TRBD1 matching 7 bases. The V gene's germline CDR1 is MNHNS and CDR2 SASEGT. The CDR3 covers 13 residues. The junction had 4 bases not matched to a gene; V was cut back by 4 bases and J by 7 bases. In DNA form, the CDR3 reads TGTGCCAGCAGTGGACAGGGCGACCAGCCCCAGCATTTT. Encoded protein: CASSGQGDQPQHF.

This clone was recorded once. V is TRBV2 and J is TRBJ2-7, with D possibly matching TRBD2 (5 bases). Germline assignment: CDR1 SNHLY and CDR2 FYNNEI. This CDR3 region has 14 residues. The ends were cut back, 8 bases at V and 4 bases at J, with 18 bases in the middle. As DNA, the CDR3 is TGTGCCAGCGCATATCAGAGGGCTACTTACGAGCAGTACTTC. This gives the protein CASAYQRATYEQYF.

The rearrangement links TRBV19 to TRBJ1-2; 8 bases agree with TRBD1. This CDR3 has 13 amino acids. The J segment lost 7 bases and the V segment lost 8 bases, leaving 9 bases of the junction unmatched. Germline-derived CDR1 and CDR2 are LNHDA and SQIVND (reference sequence). CDR3 protein: CASVSQGAVGYTF. CDR3 DNA sequence: TGTGCCAGTGTCTCGCAGGGGGCAGTTGGCTACACCTTC.

V usage is TRBV5-4 and J usage is TRBJ2-2, with D unresolved. The CDR3 totals 15 residues. In germline, CDR1 is SGHNT, CDR2 YYREEE (reference sequence). The V end was cut by 0 bases, the J end by 3 bases, with 9 bases between. The CDR3 is CASSLDSLDTGELFF. DNA for the CDR3: TGTGCCAGCAGCTTGGATTCTTTAGACACCGGGGAGCTGTTTTTT.

V is TRBV19 and J is TRBJ1-2; the match to TRBD1 covers 7 bases. After removal of 1 base from V and 6 bases from J, the junction contained 8 bases not matched to a gene. The CDR3 length is 15 residues. Germline-derived CDR1 and CDR2 are LNHDA and SQIVND (reference sequence). The CDR3: CASSIADREYHGYTF. CDR3 coding DNA: TGTGCCAGTAGTATAGCAGACAGGGAGTATCATGGCTACACCTTC.

V gene TRBV7-2 combines with J gene TRBJ1-1, with D possibly matching TRBD1 (5 bases). In germline, CDR1 is SGHTA, CDR2 FQGNSA. The CDR3 length is 16 residues. V was cut by 5 bases and J by 3 bases, with 19 bases left in between. The CDR3 region has the DNA TGTGCCAGCAGCACGAGGACATCTAATAGGCACACTGAAGCTTTCTTT. Protein product: CASSTRTSNRHTEAFF.

The rearrangement joins TRBV28 to TRBJ1-5; 9 bases fit TRBD1. The CDR3 length is 15 residues. V shed 2 bases and J 7 bases; nucleotides not matched to a gene: 6. From germline, CDR1 is MDHEN and CDR2 SYDVKM. The CDR3 here is CASSLGGQGGQPQHF. The CDR3 coding sequence is TGTGCCAGCAGTTTAGGGGGACAGGGAGGCCAGCCCCAGCATTTT.

This chain uses TRBV19 with TRBJ1-2; D might be TRBD1 (6 bases). CDR3 length: 14 amino acids. Germline values: CDR1 LNHDA, CDR2 SQIVND (reference sequence). The V and J ends lost 7 bases and 3 bases respectively, with 15 bases between them. Here the CDR3 DNA reads TGTGCCAGTACCACAGGGATGTTTCACTATGGCTACACCTTC. Protein product: CASTTGMFHYGYTF.

This sequence joins TRBV28 and TRBJ1-1; D perhaps matches TRBD1 (5 bases). CDR3 length: 14 amino acids. Germline V gene data show CDR1 as MDHEN and CDR2 as SYDVKM. V was pared by 5 bases and J by 3 bases, with 13 bases between. The CDR3, as DNA: TGTGCCAGCAGTCCCCCGTGGGGGGACACTGAAGCTTTCTTT. Its translation is CASSPPWGDTEAFF.

This clone occurred a few times. This chain uses TRBV2 with TRBJ1-4; D is undetermined. Germline V lookup: CDR1 SNHLY, CDR2 FYNNEI. V was cut by 7 bases and J by 3 bases, with 9 bases left in between. The CDR3 runs to 13 residues. The CDR3 reads CASKKIANEKLFF. Here the CDR3 DNA reads TGTGCCAGCAAGAAGATAGCTAATGAAAAACTGTTTTTT.

J is TRBJ2-1 and V is TRBV11-3, with TRBD2 matching over 8 bases. The V segment lost 5 bases and the J segment 0 bases; nucleotides outside the gene matches: 6. CDR1 is SGHNT and CDR2 is YENEEA in the germline V gene. The CDR3 totals 16 residues. This CDR3 reads CASSREGTISYNEQFF. CDR3 nucleotide sequence: TGTGCCAGCAGCCGGGAGGGGACTATCTCCTACAATGAGCAGTTCTTC.

V usage is TRBV9 and J usage is TRBJ2-3; a possible D gene is TRBD2 (5 bases). This CDR3 region has 14 residues. V was pared by 0 bases and J by 4 bases, with 9 bases between. Germline-derived CDR1 and CDR2 are SGDLS and YYNGEE. The CDR3 region is CASSVVEGSDTQYF. The CDR3 DNA sequence: TGTGCCAGCAGCGTAGTAGAGGGCTCAGATACGCAGTATTTT.

This chain joins TRBV9 and TRBJ2-2, with 8 bases lining up with TRBD2. CDR1 and CDR2 (germline): SGDLS, YYNGEE. The CDR3 contains 15 residues. V was clipped by 0 bases and J by 6 bases; unmatched bases: 4. The CDR3 is CASSVDAGGSGELFF. As DNA, the CDR3 is TGTGCCAGCAGCGTAGATGCGGGGGGATCCGGGGAGCTGTTTTTT.

V gene TRBV5-1 combines with J gene TRBJ1-5; 7 bases align to TRBD1. J was trimmed by 0 bases and V by 0 bases; bases with no gene match: 6. This CDR3 is built from 17 residues. From germline, CDR1 is SGHRS and CDR2 YFSETQ. Written as DNA, the CDR3 is TGCGCCAGCAGCTTGGGGCCCTCAGGGGGTAGCAATCAGCCCCAGCATTTT. This codes for CASSLGPSGGSNQPQHF.

This clone occurred once. The J gene is TRBJ1-2, the V gene TRBV4-2; 9 nucleotides align to TRBD1. The CDR3 extends over 15 amino acids. Losses at the gene ends were 5 bases for V and 5 bases for J; bases not matched to a gene: 9. CDR1 LGHNA and CDR2 YNFKEQ come from the germline V gene. Written as DNA, the CDR3 is TGTGCCAGCAGCTCCCGACCCGGACAGGGGTATGGCTACACCTTC. It is translated as CASSSRPGQGYGYTF.

The rearrangement joins TRBV6-4 to TRBJ1-5; unclear D gene. V lost 10 bases, J lost 1 base, and 11 bases lay in between. Germline V lookup: CDR1 MRHNA, CDR2 SNTAGT. The length of the CDR3 is 13 residues. CDR3 in amino acids: CATSKESNQPQHF. For the CDR3, the DNA is TGTGCCACCTCAAAGGAGAGCAATCAGCCCCAGCATTTT.